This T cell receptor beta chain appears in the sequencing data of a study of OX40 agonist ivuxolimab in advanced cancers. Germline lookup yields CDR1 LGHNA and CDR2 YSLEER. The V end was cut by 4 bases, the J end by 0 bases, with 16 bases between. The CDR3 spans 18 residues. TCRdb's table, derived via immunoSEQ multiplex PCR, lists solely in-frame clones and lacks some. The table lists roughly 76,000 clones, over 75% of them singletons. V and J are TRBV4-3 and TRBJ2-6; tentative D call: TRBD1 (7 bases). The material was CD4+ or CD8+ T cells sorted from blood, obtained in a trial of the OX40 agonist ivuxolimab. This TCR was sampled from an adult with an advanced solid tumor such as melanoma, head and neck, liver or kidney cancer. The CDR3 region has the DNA TGCGCCAGCAGCCCGGGGGACAGATCTAGCTCTGGGGCCAACGTCCTGACTTTC. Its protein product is CASSPGDRSSSGANVLTF.